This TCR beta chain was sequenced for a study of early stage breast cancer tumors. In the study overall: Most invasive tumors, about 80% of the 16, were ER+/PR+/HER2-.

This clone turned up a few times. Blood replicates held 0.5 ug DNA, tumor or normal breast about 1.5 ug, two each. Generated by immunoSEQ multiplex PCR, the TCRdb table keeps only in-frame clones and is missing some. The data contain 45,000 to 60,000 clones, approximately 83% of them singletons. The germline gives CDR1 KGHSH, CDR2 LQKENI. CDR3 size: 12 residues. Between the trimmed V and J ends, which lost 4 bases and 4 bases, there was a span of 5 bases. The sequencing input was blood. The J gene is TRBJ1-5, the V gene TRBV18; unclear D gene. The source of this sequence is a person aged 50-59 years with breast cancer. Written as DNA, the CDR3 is TGTGCCAGCTCACTTCAAAATCAGCCCCAGCATTTT. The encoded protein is CASSLQNQPQHF.